The sequence of this TCR beta chain was determined in a study of blood T cell repertoires in COVID-19. Overall study context: Sites across the United States, Italy and Spain contributed samples from acute and convalescent COVID-19. Sources were T cells, B-cell-depleted T cells, or PBMCs; the material itself was cDNA or gDNA.

In the authors' methods: Amplification from reference gene primers served as the basis for estimated nucleated cell counts. Using immunoSEQ multiplex PCR, the repertoire was profiled, and TCRdb retains in-frame clones only, with some absent. V, J and clone size derive from that table, while D and trimming were established from the DNA sequence. The table lists around 40,000 clones, about 82% of them singletons. The specimen sequenced was peripheral blood. This receptor was identified in an elderly man with active or convalescent COVID-19.

The CDR3 DNA reads as TGTGCCAGCAGTTTTTTTAGCCAGGGTGAGCAGTTCTTC. This encodes CASSFFSQGEQFF. The rearrangement links TRBV27 to TRBJ2-1; tentative D call: TRBD1 (5 bases). This CDR3 has 13 amino acids. The germline V gene encodes CDR1 MNHEY and CDR2 SMNVEV (reference sequence). V gave up 3 bases and J gave up 9 bases, with 12 bases separating them.